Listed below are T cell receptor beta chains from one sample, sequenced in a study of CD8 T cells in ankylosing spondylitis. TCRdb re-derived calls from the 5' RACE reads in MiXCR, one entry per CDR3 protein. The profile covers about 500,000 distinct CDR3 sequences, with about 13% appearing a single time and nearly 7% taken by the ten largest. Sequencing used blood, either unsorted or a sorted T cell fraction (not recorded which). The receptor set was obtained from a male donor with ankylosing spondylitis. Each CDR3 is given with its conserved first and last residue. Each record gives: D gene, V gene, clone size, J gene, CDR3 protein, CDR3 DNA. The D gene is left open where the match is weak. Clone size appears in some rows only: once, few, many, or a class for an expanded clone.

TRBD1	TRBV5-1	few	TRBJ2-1	CASSPRTGGSDSEQFF	TGCGCCAGCAGCCCCCGGACAGGGGGTTCTGATAGTGAGCAGTTCTTC
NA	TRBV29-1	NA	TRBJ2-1	CSVEEERVFF	TGCAGCGTTGAAGAGGAGAGGGTGTTCTTC
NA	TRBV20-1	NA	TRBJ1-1	CRGWDTEAFF	TGTAGGGGGTGGGACACTGAAGCTTTCTTT
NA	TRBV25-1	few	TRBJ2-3	CASSTPGTNTDTQYF	TGTGCCAGCAGTACACCCGGGACAAACACAGATACGCAGTATTTT
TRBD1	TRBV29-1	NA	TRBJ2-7	CSVEPGQGRYEQYF	TGCAGCGTTGAACCGGGACAGGGACGATACGAGCAGTACTTC
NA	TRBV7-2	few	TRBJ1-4	CASSPNNEKLFF	TGTGCCAGCAGCCCCAACAATGAAAAACTGTTTTTT
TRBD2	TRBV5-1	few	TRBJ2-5	CASMGLQGSSGNLGIETQYF	TGCGCCAGCATGGGCCTACAGGGATCTAGCGGGAATCTAGGTATTGAGACCCAGTACTTC
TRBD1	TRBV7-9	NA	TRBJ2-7	CASSFRQGAQDEQYF	TGTGCCAGCAGCTTCAGACAGGGGGCGCAAGACGAGCAGTACTTC
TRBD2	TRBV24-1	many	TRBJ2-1	CATSDPSGSSYNEQFF	TGTGCCACCAGTGACCCTAGCGGGAGCTCCTACAATGAGCAGTTCTTC
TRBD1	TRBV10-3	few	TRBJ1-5	CAIGGQGEGSNQPQHF	TGTGCCATCGGCGGACAGGGGGAAGGAAGCAATCAGCCCCAGCATTTT
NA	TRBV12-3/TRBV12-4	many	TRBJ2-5	CASSFVETQYF	TGTGCCAGCAGTTTTGTAGAGACCCAGTACTTC
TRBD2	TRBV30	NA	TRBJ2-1	CAWTLAGVNEQFF	TGTGCCTGGACACTAGCGGGAGTCAATGAGCAGTTCTTC
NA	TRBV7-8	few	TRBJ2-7	CASSLGIGYEQYF	TGTGCCAGCAGCTTAGGGATTGGTTACGAGCAGTACTTC
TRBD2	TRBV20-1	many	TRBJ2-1	CSARGGGSYNEQFF	TGCAGTGCTAGGGGGGGGGGTTCCTACAATGAGCAGTTCTTC
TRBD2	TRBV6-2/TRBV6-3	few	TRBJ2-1	CASSSETSGLEQFF	TGTGCCAGCAGTTCCGAGACTAGCGGACTAGAGCAGTTCTTC
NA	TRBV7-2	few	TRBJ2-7	CASSSRRRVYEQYF	TGTGCCAGCAGCTCCCGGCGTAGGGTCTACGAGCAGTACTTC
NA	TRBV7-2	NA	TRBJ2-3	CASSSREGVLGDTQYF	TGTGCCAGCAGCTCAAGGGAAGGGGTCCTGGGAGATACGCAGTATTTT
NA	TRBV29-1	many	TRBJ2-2	CSVVRHTGELFF	TGCAGCGTTGTGCGTCACACCGGGGAGCTGTTTTTT
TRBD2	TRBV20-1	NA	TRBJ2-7	CSITRTSSYEQYF	TGCAGCATTACTCGGACTAGCTCCTACGAGCAGTACTTC
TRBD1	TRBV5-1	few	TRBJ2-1	CASGQASSYNEQFF	TGCGCCAGCGGACAGGCGAGCTCCTACAATGAGCAGTTCTTC
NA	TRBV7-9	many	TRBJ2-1	CASSPTVSMVQFF	TGTGCCAGCAGCCCAACAGTCTCAATGGTGCAGTTCTTC
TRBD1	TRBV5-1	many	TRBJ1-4	CASSLGGTGNEKLFF	TGCGCCAGCAGCTTGGGGGGGACAGGGAATGAAAAACTGTTTTTT
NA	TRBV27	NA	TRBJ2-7	CASSLAHTSYEQYF	TGTGCCAGCAGTTTAGCACACACCTCCTACGAGCAGTACTTC
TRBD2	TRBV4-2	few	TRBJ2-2	CASSQDPTSGRTGELFF	TGTGCCAGCAGCCAAGACCCCACTAGCGGGAGAACCGGGGAGCTGTTTTTT
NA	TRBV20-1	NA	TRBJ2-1	CSAKRGLDEQFF	TGCAGTGCTAAAAGGGGCTTGGATGAGCAGTTCTTC
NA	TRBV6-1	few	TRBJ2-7	CASSVGRSYEQYF	TGTGCCAGCAGTGTTGGACGGTCCTACGAGCAGTACTTC
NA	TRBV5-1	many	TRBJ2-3	CASSFPGADTQYF	TGCGCCAGCAGCTTCCCCGGGGCAGATACGCAGTATTTT
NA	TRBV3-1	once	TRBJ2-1	CASSRSDYSYNEQFF	TGTGCCAGCAGCCGTAGCGACTACTCCTACAATGAGCAGTTCTTC
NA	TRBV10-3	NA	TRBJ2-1	CAVTSGSGYNEQFF	TGTGCCGTAACCTCCGGGAGCGGTTACAATGAGCAGTTCTTC
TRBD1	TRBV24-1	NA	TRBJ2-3	CATSDQGTGGLRTDTQYF	TGTGCCACCAGTGATCAAGGGACAGGGGGCTTGAGGACAGATACGCAGTATTTT
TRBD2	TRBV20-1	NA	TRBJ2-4	CSAPSGRHIQYF	TGCAGTGCTCCGAGCGGGAGACACATTCAGTACTTC
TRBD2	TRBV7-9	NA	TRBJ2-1	CASSRTSGSDNEQFF	TGTGCCAGCAGCCGGACTAGCGGGAGCGACAATGAGCAGTTCTTC
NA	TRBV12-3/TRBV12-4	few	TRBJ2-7	CASSSGPVVYEQYF	TGTGCCAGCAGTTCTGGTCCCGTCGTCTACGAGCAGTACTTC
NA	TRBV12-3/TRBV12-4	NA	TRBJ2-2	CASSLERNTGELFF	TGTGCCAGCAGTTTAGAAAGGAACACCGGGGAGCTGTTTTTT
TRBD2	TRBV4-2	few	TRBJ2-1	CASSQESLAGANNEQFF	TGTGCCAGCAGCCAAGAATCTCTAGCGGGAGCCAACAATGAGCAGTTCTTC
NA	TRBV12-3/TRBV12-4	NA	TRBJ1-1	CASSLRLDSGGMNTEAFF	TGTGCCAGCAGCCTACGCCTAGACAGCGGAGGAATGAACACTGAAGCTTTCTTT
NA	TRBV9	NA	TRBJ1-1	CASSETGTAFF	TGTGCCAGCAGCGAGACAGGTACGGCTTTCTTT
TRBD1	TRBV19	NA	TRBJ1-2	CASSIVSAGGIYGYTF	TGTGCCAGTAGTATAGTTTCGGCAGGGGGCATCTATGGCTACACCTTC
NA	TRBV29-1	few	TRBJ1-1	CSQREGQNTEAFF	TGCAGTCAAAGAGAGGGTCAGAACACTGAAGCTTTCTTT
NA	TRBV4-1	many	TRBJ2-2	CASSHEGLTGELFF	TGCGCCAGCAGCCACGAGGGGTTGACCGGGGAGCTGTTTTTT
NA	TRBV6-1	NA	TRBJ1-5	CASSAETISNQPQHF	TGTGCCAGCAGTGCGGAAACCATTAGCAATCAGCCCCAGCATTTT